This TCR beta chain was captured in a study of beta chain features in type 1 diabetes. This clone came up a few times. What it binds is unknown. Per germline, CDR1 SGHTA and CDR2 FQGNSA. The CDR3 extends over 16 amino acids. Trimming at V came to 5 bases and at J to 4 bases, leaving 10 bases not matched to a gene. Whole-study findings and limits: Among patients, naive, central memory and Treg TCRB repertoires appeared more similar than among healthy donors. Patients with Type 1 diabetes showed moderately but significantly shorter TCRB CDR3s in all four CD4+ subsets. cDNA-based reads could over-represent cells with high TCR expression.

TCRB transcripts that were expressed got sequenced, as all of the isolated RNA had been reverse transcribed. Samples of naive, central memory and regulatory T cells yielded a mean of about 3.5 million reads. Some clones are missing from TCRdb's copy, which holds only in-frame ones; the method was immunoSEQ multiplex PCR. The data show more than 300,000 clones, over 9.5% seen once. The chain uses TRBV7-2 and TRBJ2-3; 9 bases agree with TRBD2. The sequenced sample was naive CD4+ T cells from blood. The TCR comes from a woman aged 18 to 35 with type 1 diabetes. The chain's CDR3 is CASSLLAGGRADTQYF. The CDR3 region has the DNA TGTGCCAGCAGCCTTTTGGCGGGGGGGAGGGCAGATACGCAGTATTTT.